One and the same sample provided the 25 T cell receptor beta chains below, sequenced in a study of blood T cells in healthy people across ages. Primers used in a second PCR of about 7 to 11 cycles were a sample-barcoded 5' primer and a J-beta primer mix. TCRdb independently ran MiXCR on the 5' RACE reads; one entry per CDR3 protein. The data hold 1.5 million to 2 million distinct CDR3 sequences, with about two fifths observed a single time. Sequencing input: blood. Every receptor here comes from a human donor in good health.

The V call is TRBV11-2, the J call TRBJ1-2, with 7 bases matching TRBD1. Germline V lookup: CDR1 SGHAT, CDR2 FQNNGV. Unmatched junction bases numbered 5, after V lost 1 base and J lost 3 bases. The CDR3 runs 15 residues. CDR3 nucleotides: TGTGCCAGCAGCTTAGGCGGGACAGCCGACTATGGCTACACCTTC. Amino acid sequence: CASSLGGTADYGYTF.

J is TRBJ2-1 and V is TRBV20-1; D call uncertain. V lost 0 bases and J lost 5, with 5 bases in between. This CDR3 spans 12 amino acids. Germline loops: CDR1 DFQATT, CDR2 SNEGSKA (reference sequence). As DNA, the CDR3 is TGCAGTGCTAGAGATTTCAACAATGAGCAGTTCTTC. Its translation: CSARDFNNEQFF.

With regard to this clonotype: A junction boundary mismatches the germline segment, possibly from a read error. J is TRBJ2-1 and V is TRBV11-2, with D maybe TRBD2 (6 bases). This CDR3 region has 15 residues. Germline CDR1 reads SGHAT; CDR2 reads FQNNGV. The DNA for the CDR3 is TGTGCCGGCAGCTCGCTGACTAGGGGCCGTAATGAGCAGTTCTTC. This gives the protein CAGSSLTRGRNEQFF.

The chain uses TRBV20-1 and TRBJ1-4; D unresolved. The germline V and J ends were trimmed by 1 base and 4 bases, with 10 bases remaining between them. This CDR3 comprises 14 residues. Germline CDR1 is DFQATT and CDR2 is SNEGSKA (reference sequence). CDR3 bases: TGCAGTGCTAGAGTTGCCAGACGTAATGAAAAACTGTTTTTT. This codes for CSARVARRNEKLFF.

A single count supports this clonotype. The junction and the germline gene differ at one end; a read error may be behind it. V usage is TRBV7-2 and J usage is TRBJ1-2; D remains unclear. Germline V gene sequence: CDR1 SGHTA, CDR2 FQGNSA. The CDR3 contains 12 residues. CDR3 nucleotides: TGTGCCGGCAGCTTAGAGATGGTTGCCTACACCTTC. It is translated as CAGSLEMVAYTF.

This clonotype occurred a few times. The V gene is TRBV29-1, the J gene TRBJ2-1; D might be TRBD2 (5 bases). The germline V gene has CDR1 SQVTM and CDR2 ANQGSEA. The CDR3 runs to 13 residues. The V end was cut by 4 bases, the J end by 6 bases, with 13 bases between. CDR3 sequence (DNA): TGCAGCGTTGGCTGGACCGAGGGCAATGAGCAGTTCTTC. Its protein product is CSVGWTEGNEQFF.

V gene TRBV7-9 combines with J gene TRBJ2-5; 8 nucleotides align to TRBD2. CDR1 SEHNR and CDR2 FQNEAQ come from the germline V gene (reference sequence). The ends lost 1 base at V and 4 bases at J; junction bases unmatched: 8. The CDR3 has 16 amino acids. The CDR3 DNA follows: TGTGCCAGCAGCTTAGGTCCGGGACTAGAGGTAGAGACCCAGTACTTC. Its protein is CASSLGPGLEVETQYF.

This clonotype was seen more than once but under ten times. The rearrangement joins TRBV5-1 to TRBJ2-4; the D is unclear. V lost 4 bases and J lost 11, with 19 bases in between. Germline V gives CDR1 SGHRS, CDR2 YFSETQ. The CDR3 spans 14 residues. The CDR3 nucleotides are TGCGCCAGCAGCACGTTGTACAGAGCACCGGTTCAGTACTTC. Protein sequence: CASSTLYRAPVQYF.

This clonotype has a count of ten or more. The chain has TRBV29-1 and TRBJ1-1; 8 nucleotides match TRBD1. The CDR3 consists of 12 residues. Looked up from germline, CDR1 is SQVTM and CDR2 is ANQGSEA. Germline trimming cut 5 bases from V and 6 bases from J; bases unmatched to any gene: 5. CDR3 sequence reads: CSVMTGVAEAFF. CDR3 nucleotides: TGCAGCGTTATGACAGGGGTAGCTGAAGCTTTCTTT.

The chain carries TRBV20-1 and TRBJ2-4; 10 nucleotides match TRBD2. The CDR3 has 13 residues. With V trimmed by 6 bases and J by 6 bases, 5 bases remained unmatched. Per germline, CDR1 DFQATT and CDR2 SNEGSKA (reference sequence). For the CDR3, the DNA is TGCAGTGCCACTAGCGGGACTTTAAACATTCAGTACTTC. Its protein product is CSATSGTLNIQYF.

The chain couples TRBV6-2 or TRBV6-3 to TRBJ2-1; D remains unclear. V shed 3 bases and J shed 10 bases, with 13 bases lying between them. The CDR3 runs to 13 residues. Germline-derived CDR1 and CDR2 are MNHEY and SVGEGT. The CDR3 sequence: CASSYSPSYEQFF. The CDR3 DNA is TGTGCCAGCAGTTATTCCCCTTCGTACGAGCAGTTCTTC.

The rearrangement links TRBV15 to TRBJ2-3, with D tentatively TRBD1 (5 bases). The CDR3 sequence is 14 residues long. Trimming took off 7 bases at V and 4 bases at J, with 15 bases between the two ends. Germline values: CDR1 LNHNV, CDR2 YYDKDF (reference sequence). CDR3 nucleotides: TGTGCCACCATACAGACCTCACAGGCAGATACGCAGTATTTT. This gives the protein CATIQTSQADTQYF.

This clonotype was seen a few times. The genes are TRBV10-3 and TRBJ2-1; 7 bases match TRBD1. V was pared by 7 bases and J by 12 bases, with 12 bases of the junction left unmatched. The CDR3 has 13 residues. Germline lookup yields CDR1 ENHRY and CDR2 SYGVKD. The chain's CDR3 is CAIKGTASGWQFF. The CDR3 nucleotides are TGTGCCATCAAAGGGACAGCCTCAGGTTGGCAGTTCTTC.

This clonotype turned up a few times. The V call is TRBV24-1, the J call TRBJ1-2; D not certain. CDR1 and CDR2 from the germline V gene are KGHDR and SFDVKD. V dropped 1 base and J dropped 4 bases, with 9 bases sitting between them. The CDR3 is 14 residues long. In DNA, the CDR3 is TGTGCCACCAGTGATTTTAGGTCAAGCTATGGCTACACCTTC. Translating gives CATSDFRSSYGYTF.

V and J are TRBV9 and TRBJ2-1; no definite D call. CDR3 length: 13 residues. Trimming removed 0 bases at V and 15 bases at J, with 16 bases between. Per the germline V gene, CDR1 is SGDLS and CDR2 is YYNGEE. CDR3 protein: CASSVGLGQTGFF. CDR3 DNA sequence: TGTGCCAGCAGCGTAGGTCTGGGTCAAACGGGGTTCTTC.

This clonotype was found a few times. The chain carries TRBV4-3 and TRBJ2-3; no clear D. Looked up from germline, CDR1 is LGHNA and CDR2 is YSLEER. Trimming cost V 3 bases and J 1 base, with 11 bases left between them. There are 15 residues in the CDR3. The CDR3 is CASSQGNDRTDTQYF. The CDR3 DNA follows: TGCGCCAGCAGCCAGGGGAACGATCGCACAGATACGCAGTATTTT.

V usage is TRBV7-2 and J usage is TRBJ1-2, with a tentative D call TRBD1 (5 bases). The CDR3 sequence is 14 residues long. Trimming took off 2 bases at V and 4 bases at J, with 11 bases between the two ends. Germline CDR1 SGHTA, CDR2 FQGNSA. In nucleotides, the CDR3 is TGTGCCAGCAGCTTATTAACGACAGCCTATGGCTACACCTTC. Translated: CASSLLTTAYGYTF.

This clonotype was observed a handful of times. The CDR3: CASSYSLGEHYEQYF. The CDR3 coding sequence is TGTGCCAGCAGTTACTCCTTGGGGGAACACTACGAGCAGTACTTC. V usage is TRBV6-6 and J usage is TRBJ2-7, with D tentatively TRBD1 or TRBD2 (5 bases each). Germline CDR1 MNHNY, CDR2 SVGAGI (reference sequence). The length of the CDR3 is 15 residues. The V end was cut by 0 bases, the J end by 3 bases, with 12 bases between.

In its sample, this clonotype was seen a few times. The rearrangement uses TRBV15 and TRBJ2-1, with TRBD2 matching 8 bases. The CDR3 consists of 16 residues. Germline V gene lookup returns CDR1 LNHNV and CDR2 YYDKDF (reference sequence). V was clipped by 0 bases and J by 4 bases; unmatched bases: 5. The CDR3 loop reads CATSRDLVAGYNEQFF. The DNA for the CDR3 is TGTGCCACCAGCAGAGATTTGGTAGCGGGGTACAATGAGCAGTTCTTC. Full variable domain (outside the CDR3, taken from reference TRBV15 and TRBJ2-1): DAMVIQNPRYQVTQFGKPVTLSCSQTLNHNVMYWYQQKSSQAPKLLFHYYDKDFNNEADTPDNFQSRRPNTSFCFLDIRSPGLGDTAMYLCATSRDLVAGYNEQFFGPGTRLTVL.

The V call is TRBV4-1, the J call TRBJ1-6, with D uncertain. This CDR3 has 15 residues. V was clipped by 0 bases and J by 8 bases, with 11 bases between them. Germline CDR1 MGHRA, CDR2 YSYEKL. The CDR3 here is CASSQESEEDSPLHF. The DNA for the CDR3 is TGCGCCAGCAGCCAAGAGTCCGAGGAGGATTCACCCCTCCACTTT.

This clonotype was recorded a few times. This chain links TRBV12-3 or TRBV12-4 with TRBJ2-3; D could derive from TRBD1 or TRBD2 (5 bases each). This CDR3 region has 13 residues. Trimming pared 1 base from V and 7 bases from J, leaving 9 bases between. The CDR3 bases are TGTGCCAGCAGTTTAGAAATGGGACATACGCAGTATTTT. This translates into CASSLEMGHTQYF.

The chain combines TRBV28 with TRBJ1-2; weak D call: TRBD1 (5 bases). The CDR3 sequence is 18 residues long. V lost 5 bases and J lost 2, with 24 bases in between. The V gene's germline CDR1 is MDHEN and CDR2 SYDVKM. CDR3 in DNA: TGTGCCAGCAGTAGACTAAGGGGCCCGATGAGCCGGAACTATGGCTACACCTTC. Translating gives CASSRLRGPMSRNYGYTF.

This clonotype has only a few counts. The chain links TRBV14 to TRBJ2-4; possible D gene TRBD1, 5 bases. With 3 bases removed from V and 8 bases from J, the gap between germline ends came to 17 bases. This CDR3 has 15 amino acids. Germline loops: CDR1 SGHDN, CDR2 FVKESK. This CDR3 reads CASSHSGRDGYIQYF. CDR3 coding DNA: TGTGCCAGCAGCCACTCGGGCAGGGATGGGTACATTCAGTACTTC.

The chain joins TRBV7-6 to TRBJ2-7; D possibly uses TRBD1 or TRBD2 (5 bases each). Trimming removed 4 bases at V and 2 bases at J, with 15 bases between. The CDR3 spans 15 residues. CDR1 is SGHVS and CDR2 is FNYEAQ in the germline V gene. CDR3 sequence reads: CASSSYGRGPYEQYF. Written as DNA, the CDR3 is TGTGCCAGCAGCTCCTATGGACGGGGACCCTACGAGCAGTACTTC. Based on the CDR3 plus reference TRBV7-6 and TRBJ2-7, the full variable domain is GAGVSQSPRYKVTKRGQDVALRCDPISGHVSLYWYRQALGQGPEFLTYFNYEAQQDKSGLPNDRFSAERPEGSISTLTIQRTEQRDSAMYRCASSSYGRGPYEQYFGPGTRLTVT.

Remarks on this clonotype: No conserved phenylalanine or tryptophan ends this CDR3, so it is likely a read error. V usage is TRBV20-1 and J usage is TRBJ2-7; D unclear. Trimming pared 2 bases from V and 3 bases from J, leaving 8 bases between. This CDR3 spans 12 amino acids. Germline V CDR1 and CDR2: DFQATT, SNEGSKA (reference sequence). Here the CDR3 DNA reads TGCAGTGCTAGAAATCCTAACTACGAGCAGTACTGC. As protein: CSARNPNYEQYC.